Listed here are 18 T cell receptor beta chains from one sample, sequenced in a study of regulatory T cells in long-lasting Graves disease (dated by TCRdb to the early 2020s). The time point label corresponds to: newly diagnosed GD, antithyroid drugs for less than 3 months. For both TCR sequencing and RNA sequencing, RNA was extracted from PBMCs using TRIzol. Receptors were amplified or captured by multiplex PCR. The listed sequencing device is Illumina HiSeq 4000. CDR3 regions were amplified by Arm-PCR with iRepertoire HTBI primers to construct TCR beta libraries. TCRdb ran its own pipeline on the public reads, namely fastp trimming at Q25 and MiXCR clone calling, and kept in-frame beta chains. Each entry is one CDR3 protein sequence, shown with its most common DNA and genes. The sample records roughly 510,000 distinct CDR3 sequences, 15% to 20% of which are singletons. The ten largest clones add up to 9.5% to 15% of the sample.

The same sample was also studied in work on T cells in Graves' hyperthyroidism and ophthalmopathy.

The material was peripheral blood mononuclear cells (PBMCs), obtained at new diagnosis, from a patient treated with antithyroid drugs. These receptors all stem from a man aged 18 to 29 with Graves disease. Donor details come from another sample of the same person, matched by shared clones.

As concerns this clonotype: The junction departs from germline at one end; a sequencing error may be responsible. The chain combines TRBV19 with TRBJ1-5; 8 nucleotides align to TRBD1. Germline V gene lookup returns CDR1 LNHDA and CDR2 SQIVND (reference sequence). The CDR3 extends over 14 amino acids. The CDR3 sequence is CASSVPGGKQPQHF. The CDR3 bases are TGTGCCAGTAGTGTCCCAGGGGGCAAACAGCCCCAGCATTTT.

This clonotype was recorded at least ten times. This chain uses TRBV6-1 with TRBJ2-1; tentative D call: TRBD1 (6 bases). V lost 6 bases, J lost 4 bases, and 19 bases lay in between. The germline CDR1 and CDR2 sequences are MNHNS and SASEGT. The CDR3 extends over 16 amino acids. CDR3 protein: CASRPDGQSPYNEQFF. In DNA form, the CDR3 reads TGTGCCAGCAGGCCTGACGGACAGTCCCCTTACAATGAGCAGTTCTTC.

The genes are TRBV5-1 and TRBJ2-2; tentatively, D is TRBD2 (6 bases). Germline V gives CDR1 SGHRS, CDR2 YFSETQ. V was clipped by 5 bases and J by 5 bases, with 16 bases between them. The CDR3 is made up of 15 amino acids. The CDR3 is CASSLGPEGTGELFF. In DNA form, the CDR3 reads TGCGCCAGCAGTCTGGGCCCGGAGGGGACCGGGGAGCTGTTTTTT. Combining the CDR3 with reference TRBV5-1 and TRBJ2-2 gives the whole variable domain KAGVTQTPRYLIKTRGQQVTLSCSPISGHRSVSWYQQTPGQGLQFLFEYFSETQRNKGNFPGRFSGRQFSNSRSEMNVSTLELGDSALYLCASSLGPEGTGELFFGEGSRLTVL.

This clonotype was detected only a few times. The chain is built from TRBV5-1 and TRBJ2-1; perhaps TRBD2 as D (6 bases). The V gene lost 0 bases and the J gene lost 12 bases, with 22 bases spanning the gap. This CDR3 has 16 amino acids. From germline, CDR1 is SGHRS and CDR2 YFSETQ. The DNA of the CDR3 is TGCGCCAGCAGCTTGGAAGCGACTAGACAAGATAACCCGCAGTTCTTC. Translating gives CASSLEATRQDNPQFF. Using reference TRBV5-1 and TRBJ2-1 for the parts outside the CDR3, the full variable domain is KAGVTQTPRYLIKTRGQQVTLSCSPISGHRSVSWYQQTPGQGLQFLFEYFSETQRNKGNFPGRFSGRQFSNSRSEMNVSTLELGDSALYLCASSLEATRQDNPQFFGPGTRLTVL.

This clonotype came up a few times. The rearrangement joins TRBV6-1 to TRBJ2-7; D possibly corresponds to TRBD1 (6 bases). V lost 11 bases, J lost 0 bases, and 14 bases lay in between. The CDR3 spans 13 residues. Germline V gives CDR1 MNHNS, CDR2 SASEGT. CDR3 nucleotide sequence: TGTGCCTCCTGGCAGGGGACCTCCTACGAGCAGTACTTC. Translation gives CASWQGTSYEQYF.

The V call is TRBV9, the J call TRBJ1-2; no clear D. CDR3 length: 11 residues. The V gene lost 4 bases and the J gene lost 6 bases, with 7 bases spanning the gap. Per the germline V gene, CDR1 is SGDLS and CDR2 is YYNGEE. CDR3 loop: CASSHPNGYTF. In nucleotides, the CDR3 is TGTGCCAGCAGCCACCCTAATGGCTACACCTTC.

The chain uses TRBV27 and TRBJ1-2; D not resolved. The CDR3 totals 15 residues. Between the trimmed V and J ends, which lost 0 bases and 0 bases, there was a span of 8 bases. Germline V lookup: CDR1 MNHEY, CDR2 SMNVEV (reference sequence). This CDR3 is CASSLSLRANYGYTF. In DNA form, the CDR3 reads TGTGCCAGCAGTTTATCCCTGAGAGCTAACTATGGCTACACCTTC.

Many counts were recorded for this clonotype. The rearrangement uses TRBV7-3 and TRBJ2-3; tentatively, D is TRBD1 (5 bases). The germline gives CDR1 SGHTA, CDR2 FQGTGA. The length of the CDR3 is 14 residues. V was pared by 2 bases and J by 2 bases, with 8 bases between. DNA of the CDR3: TGTGCCAGCAGCTTAGCAGGGATCACAGATACGCAGTATTTT. Its protein product is CASSLAGITDTQYF.

The sample holds many counts of this clonotype. V is TRBV20-1 and J is TRBJ2-7; 9 bases agree with TRBD1. V dropped 0 bases and J dropped 7; count of bases not matched to a gene: 10. The CDR3 length is 15 residues. Germline V lookup: CDR1 DFQATT, CDR2 SNEGSKA (reference sequence). The CDR3 here is CSARDGKTGGQEQYF. In DNA, the CDR3 is TGCAGTGCTAGAGATGGGAAGACAGGGGGTCAAGAGCAGTACTTC.

The chain is built from TRBV5-1 and TRBJ1-3; TRBD1 agrees at 8 bases. The CDR3 is made up of 16 amino acids. V shed 0 bases and J 2 bases; nucleotides not matched to a gene: 4. CDR1 is SGHRS, CDR2 YFSETQ, per germline. The CDR3 DNA follows: TGCGCCAGCAGCTTGGACAGGGGGGATGCTGGAAACACCATATATTTT. Residues: CASSLDRGDAGNTIYF.

The rearrangement links TRBV4-1 to TRBJ2-1; 8 bases fit TRBD2. The J segment lost 6 bases and the V segment lost 6 bases, leaving 13 bases of the junction unmatched. This CDR3 spans 16 amino acids. The germline CDR1 and CDR2 sequences are MGHRA and YSYEKL. The CDR3, as DNA: TGCGCCAGCAGGCAAACAACAAGCGGGAGATTCAATGAGCAGTTCTTC. It encodes CASRQTTSGRFNEQFF.

This clonotype was observed many times. V gene TRBV7-9 combines with J gene TRBJ2-7, with a possible D match to TRBD1 (5 bases). Germline lookup yields CDR1 SEHNR and CDR2 FQNEAQ (reference sequence). Trimming left V 4 bases short and J 3 bases short, with 25 bases between. The CDR3 is made up of 18 amino acids. CDR3 in DNA: TGTGCCAGCAGCTCCATTCACGTATCCACAGGTCCCTACTACGAGCAGTACTTC. Its translation: CASSSIHVSTGPYYEQYF.

This clonotype was seen more than once but under ten times. The chain combines TRBV28 with TRBJ2-1; 7 nucleotides match TRBD1. CDR1 and CDR2 (germline): MDHEN, SYDVKM. The ends lost 3 bases at V and 3 bases at J; junction bases unmatched: 5. This CDR3 has 15 residues. The CDR3 sequence: CASSFRQGRYNEQFF. In DNA form, the CDR3 reads TGTGCCAGCAGTTTTCGACAGGGTCGCTACAATGAGCAGTTCTTC. The entire variable domain, with the rest obtained from reference TRBV28 and TRBJ2-1, is as follows: DVKVTQSSRYLVKRTGEKVFLECVQDMDHENMFWYRQDPGLGLRLIYFSYDVKMKEKGDIPEGYSVSREKKERFSLILESASTNQTSMYLCASSFRQGRYNEQFFGPGTRLTVL.

This clonotype turned up a few times. This chain joins TRBV19 and TRBJ2-1; 9 bases line up with TRBD1. CDR1 is LNHDA, CDR2 SQIVND, per germline (reference sequence). J gave up 15 bases and V 5 bases, and 5 bases lay outside the gene matches. CDR3 length: 11 residues. The CDR3 loop is CASSSGTGLFF. The DNA of the CDR3 is TGTGCCAGTAGTTCCGGGACAGGGCTGTTCTTC.

In its sample, this clonotype was seen a few times. At one boundary the junction diverges from the germline segment, which might be a read error. The chain has TRBV6-1 and TRBJ1-6; D remains ambiguous. The CDR3 has 15 amino acids. CDR1 and CDR2 (germline): MNHNS, SASEGT. The CDR3 protein is CASSLEVAYNSPLHF. Written as DNA, the CDR3 is TGCGCCAGCAGTTTAGAGGTTGCCTATAATTCACCCCTCCACTTT.

This clonotype was detected a few times. The chain couples TRBV6-2 or TRBV6-3 to TRBJ2-6; D gene ambiguous. Trimming left V 0 bases short and J 1 base short, with 13 bases between. Germline CDR1 reads MNHEY; CDR2 reads SVGEGT. The CDR3 is made up of 18 amino acids. The CDR3 coding sequence is TGTGCCAGCAGTTACTCTAGGGCGCGATATTCTGGGGCCAACGTCCTGACTTTC. Its translation: CASSYSRARYSGANVLTF.

This clonotype showed up many times. The chain employs TRBV2 and TRBJ1-1, with D unresolved. The germline gives CDR1 SNHLY, CDR2 FYNNEI. The CDR3 covers 13 residues. Trimming stripped 4 bases from V and 2 bases from J, with 8 bases between. The CDR3 sequence: CASSGSGNTEAFF. The CDR3 DNA reads as TGTGCCAGCAGTGGCTCGGGTAACACTGAAGCTTTCTTT. The full variable domain, completed using reference TRBV2 and TRBJ1-1, is EPEVTQTPSHQVTQMGQEVILRCVPISNHLYFYWYRQILGQKVEFLVSFYNNEISEKSEIFDDQFSVERPDGSNFTLKIRSTKLEDSAMYFCASSGSGNTEAFFGQGTRLTVV.

Ten or more counts support this clonotype. This chain connects TRBV27 to TRBJ2-1; TRBD2 matches 7 bases. The V gene end was trimmed by 3 bases and the J gene end by 12 bases; junction bases not matched to a gene: 5. The germline V gene has CDR1 MNHEY and CDR2 SMNVEV (reference sequence). The CDR3 contains 12 residues. The CDR3 reads CASSFSGGPQFF. The CDR3 nucleotides read TGTGCCAGCAGTTTCTCGGGGGGACCGCAGTTCTTC.